The clone carrying this TCR beta chain was recorded a few times. Its antigen remains unidentified. The sample originates from a study of response to subunit inactivated influenza vaccine. MiXCR was run by TCRdb on the RT-PCR reads, yielding one entry per CDR3 protein. The data show roughly 700,000 distinct CDR3 sequences, around 13% seen once. The junction had 8 bases not matched to a gene; V was cut back by 8 bases and J by 3 bases. CDR1 is SGHNT, CDR2 YYREEE, per germline (reference sequence). The length of the CDR3 is 14 residues. Study-wide findings and caveats: Each seasonal flu vaccination may recruit only limited new T cells, authors suggested.

Material: PBMCs from blood, obtained less than 15 days before vaccination. The clonotype originates from a man aged 45-65 years who received an inactivated influenza vaccine. This rearrangement joins TRBV5-4 to TRBJ2-1, with 7 bases that match TRBD2. The CDR3 protein is CASSGSGDYNEQFF. The CDR3 nucleotides are TGTGCCAGTTCCGGGAGCGGGGACTACAATGAGCAGTTCTTC.